The 20 T cell receptor beta chains below come from one sample, sequenced in a study of cytomegalovirus exposure and HLA in healthy donors. 13 Jbeta primers and 60 Vbeta primers were used for the PCR. The method was immunoSEQ multiplex PCR; TCRdb's version includes in-frame clones alone and lacks a portion of them. The repertoire holds 95,000 to 110,000 clones, over 70% seen once, with 2% to 2.5% in the top ten. Sequencing was performed on PBMCs. These receptors came from a man younger than 45 in good health and CMV-seronegative.

This clone was recorded only once. The chain employs TRBV7-8 and TRBJ2-2, with D unclear. Germline assignment: CDR1 SGHVS and CDR2 FQNEAQ. Trimming cost V 1 base and J 10 bases, with 4 bases left between them. This CDR3 has 11 residues. For the CDR3, the DNA is TGTGCCAGCAGCTTAGGGGCGGAGCTGTTTTTT. The encoded protein is CASSLGAELFF.

The chain uses TRBV19 and TRBJ1-1; D unresolved. V lost 3 bases and J 4 bases, leaving 12 bases between the germline ends. This CDR3 has 14 residues. Germline V gene data show CDR1 as LNHDA and CDR2 as SQIVND (reference sequence). This chain's CDR3 is CASSISGLGTEAFF. CDR3 sequence (DNA): TGTGCCAGTAGTATTAGCGGACTGGGCACTGAAGCTTTCTTT.

This chain links TRBV30 with TRBJ1-1; 8 positions agree with TRBD1. The CDR3 length is 13 residues. V lost 5 bases, J lost 1 base, and 3 bases stayed unmatched. Germline values: CDR1 GTSNPN, CDR2 SVGIG (reference sequence). For the CDR3, the DNA is TGTGCCTGGGGGGGGACAGGGAACACTGAAGCTTTCTTT. It translates to CAWGGTGNTEAFF.

J is TRBJ1-1 and V is TRBV30, with 7 bases that match TRBD1. The CDR3 covers 14 residues. Germline-derived CDR1 and CDR2 are GTSNPN and SVGIG (reference sequence). V trimming: 3 bases; J trimming: 0 bases; junction bases outside the gene matches: 4. This CDR3 reads CAWRRGQLNTEAFF. The CDR3 region has the DNA TGTGCCTGGAGGAGGGGACAGTTGAACACTGAAGCTTTCTTT.

The chain links TRBV4-1 to TRBJ1-5, with D maybe TRBD1 (6 bases). Deletions cut 1 base from V and 0 bases from J, with 10 bases between. Per the germline V gene, CDR1 is MGHRA and CDR2 is YSYEKL. The CDR3 sequence is 16 residues long. The CDR3 DNA reads TGCGCCAGCAGCCAAGGGACAGCTTATAGCAATCAGCCCCAGCATTTT. Translated, it gives CASSQGTAYSNQPQHF.

The chain is built from TRBV6-5 and TRBJ2-3, with D tentatively TRBD2 (5 bases). This CDR3 has 14 amino acids. Germline V gene lookup returns CDR1 MNHEY and CDR2 SVGAGI. Trimming took 6 bases from V and 6 from J, leaving 16 bases between them. The CDR3 is CASSPNPGWDTQYF. Written as DNA, the CDR3 is TGTGCCAGCAGCCCAAATCCGGGGTGGGATACGCAGTATTTT.

The genes are TRBV29-1 and TRBJ2-1; the match to TRBD2 covers 12 bases. The V and J ends lost 1 base and 9 bases, in that order; junction bases with no gene match: 4. The CDR3 is 14 amino acids. Germline V gene sequence: CDR1 SQVTM, CDR2 ANQGSEA. The CDR3 loop is CSVEGTSGGPEQFF. CDR3 in DNA: TGCAGCGTTGAAGGAACTAGCGGGGGGCCTGAGCAGTTCTTC.

The chain carries TRBV5-1 and TRBJ2-5; D ambiguous. V shed 0 bases and J shed 0 bases, with 6 bases lying between them. Germline V lookup: CDR1 SGHRS, CDR2 YFSETQ. This CDR3 is 14 amino acids long. CDR3 residues: CASSLALYQETQYF. The CDR3 bases are TGCGCCAGCAGCTTGGCACTGTACCAAGAGACCCAGTACTTC.

V gene TRBV27 combines with J gene TRBJ1-1, with 8 bases matching TRBD1. The J segment lost 7 bases and the V segment lost 6 bases, leaving 10 bases of the junction unmatched. Germline CDR1 MNHEY, CDR2 SMNVEV (reference sequence). The CDR3 covers 14 residues. Written as DNA, the CDR3 is TGTGCCAGCAGGCGTCGACAGGGGCCCGTTGAAGCTTTCTTT. Translating gives CASRRRQGPVEAFF.

This chain connects TRBV29-1 to TRBJ2-3, with D possibly TRBD2 on 5 matching bases. Germline V lookup: CDR1 SQVTM, CDR2 ANQGSEA. Trimming cost V 1 base and J 4 bases, with 18 bases left between them. The CDR3 sequence is 16 residues long. Here the CDR3 reads CSVEGGRWELSDTQYF. The DNA for the CDR3 is TGCAGCGTTGAAGGGGGTAGGTGGGAGCTTTCAGATACGCAGTATTTT.

The table lists this clone with a few counts. The chain employs TRBV19 and TRBJ2-3; TRBD2 matches 8 bases. With V trimmed by 7 bases and J by 3 bases, 9 bases remained unmatched. The germline V gene encodes CDR1 LNHDA and CDR2 SQIVND (reference sequence). This CDR3 spans 15 amino acids. The CDR3 DNA reads TGTGCCAGTACCGACGGGGGGGGCTTGACAGATACGCAGTATTTT. Protein sequence: CASTDGGGLTDTQYF.

The chain recombines TRBV4-2 with TRBJ2-5; TRBD1 matches at 8 bases. The V gene end was trimmed by 2 bases and the J gene end by 5 bases; junction bases not matched to a gene: 10. In germline, CDR1 is LGHNA, CDR2 YNFKEQ. The CDR3 runs 16 residues. The CDR3 here is CASSQRRAGGAETQYF. The CDR3 bases are TGTGCCAGCAGCCAAAGAAGGGCAGGGGGCGCGGAGACCCAGTACTTC.

The chain couples TRBV5-1 to TRBJ2-1, with D perhaps TRBD1 (7 bases). This CDR3 contains 16 residues. Trimming took 2 bases from V and 7 from J, leaving 19 bases between them. The germline V gene has CDR1 SGHRS and CDR2 YFSETQ. CDR3 DNA sequence: TGCGCCAGCAGCTTCCAGACAGGGAGGCTGCTTAATGAGCAGTTCTTC. This encodes CASSFQTGRLLNEQFF. The whole variable domain, remainder taken from reference TRBV5-1 and TRBJ2-1, is KAGVTQTPRYLIKTRGQQVTLSCSPISGHRSVSWYQQTPGQGLQFLFEYFSETQRNKGNFPGRFSGRQFSNSRSEMNVSTLELGDSALYLCASSFQTGRLLNEQFFGPGTRLTVL.

The chain combines TRBV28 with TRBJ1-3; 9 bases match TRBD1. The CDR3 has 15 amino acids. V trimming: 4 bases; J trimming: 1 base; junction bases outside the gene matches: 2. CDR1 is MDHEN and CDR2 is SYDVKM in the germline V gene. CDR3 sequence reads: CASSSQGASGNTIYF. For the CDR3, the DNA is TGTGCCAGCAGTTCACAGGGGGCTTCTGGAAACACCATATATTTT.

This clone has only one observation. The chain employs TRBV4-1 and TRBJ2-3; tentatively, D is TRBD2 (7 bases). The germline V gene encodes CDR1 MGHRA and CDR2 YSYEKL. The CDR3 is 16 amino acids. Deletions cut 4 bases from V and 0 bases from J, with 14 bases between. The CDR3 DNA follows: TGCGCCAGCAGCCCGAGGGGGGGCACTAGCACAGATACGCAGTATTTT. Its translation is CASSPRGGTSTDTQYF.

The V and J genes are TRBV5-8 and TRBJ1-1, with D hard to call. The CDR3 covers 9 residues. The germline CDR1 and CDR2 sequences are SGHTS and YDEGEE. V was trimmed by 5 bases and J by 11 bases, leaving 7 bases between them. The CDR3 region is CASRYGAFF. The CDR3 bases are TGTGCCAGCAGGTACGGGGCTTTCTTT.

The chain joins TRBV13 to TRBJ2-7; 7 bases agree with TRBD1. J lost 5 bases, V lost 3 bases, and 10 bases had no gene match. Per germline, CDR1 PRHDT and CDR2 FYEKMQ (reference sequence). The CDR3 is 15 residues long. The CDR3 loop reads CASSFPTGSRDEQYF. The CDR3 DNA reads as TGTGCCAGCAGCTTCCCGACAGGGAGCCGGGACGAGCAGTACTTC.

Points on this clone: The same CDR3 also results from other DNA sequences found in this sample. The rearrangement links TRBV7-2 to TRBJ2-3; D gene uncertain. V lost 5 bases and J 3 bases, leaving 6 bases between the germline ends. CDR3 length: 12 amino acids. Germline lookup yields CDR1 SGHTA and CDR2 FQGNSA. The CDR3 region has the DNA TGTGCCAGCAGCCTTTATACAGATACGCAGTATTTT. Translating gives CASSLYTDTQYF. Full variable domain (outside the CDR3, taken from reference TRBV7-2 and TRBJ2-3): GAGVSQSPSNKVTEKGKDVELRCDPISGHTALYWYRQSLGQGLEFLIYFQGNSAPDKSGLPSDRFSAERTGGSVSTLTIQRTQQEDSAVYLCASSLYTDTQYFGPGTRLTVL.

The chain has TRBV19 and TRBJ1-2, with 7 bases lining up with TRBD1. With V trimmed by 7 bases and J by 0 bases, 5 bases remained unmatched. CDR3 length: 14 residues. Per the germline V gene, CDR1 is LNHDA and CDR2 is SQIVND (reference sequence). The CDR3 nucleotides are TGTGCCAGTATCGCCGGGACAGCTAACTATGGCTACACCTTC. It is translated as CASIAGTANYGYTF.

This clone occurred once. This rearrangement joins TRBV5-1 to TRBJ2-7, with a possible D match to TRBD2 (5 bases). V was shortened by 0 bases and J by 7 bases, with 20 bases between the two germline ends. Germline V gives CDR1 SGHRS, CDR2 YFSETQ. The CDR3 runs 16 residues. The CDR3 DNA reads TGCGCCAGCAGCTTGGCCGAGACGGGAAAAGGAGGAGAGCAGTACTTC. Translated: CASSLAETGKGGEQYF.